This T cell receptor beta chain was found in a study of identical twins. Study observations and caveats: Memory repertoires showed no such pattern, whereas abundant cord blood beta clonotypes carried fewer insertions.

Template switching, a step in the protocol, added a universal primer site, and cDNA carried unique molecular identifiers. One entry per CDR3 protein results from TCRdb running MiXCR on the 5' RACE reads. The sample includes 240,000 or so distinct CDR3 sequences, roughly 10% of them seen just once. This clonotype was counted many times. Antigen specificity is unknown. V was shortened by 2 bases and J by 1 base, with 5 bases between the two germline ends. The CDR3 length is 14 residues. Germline values: CDR1 MDHEN, CDR2 SYDVKM. This receptor was identified in a man aged 50 to 60 in good health. The sequenced material came from memory T cells sorted from blood. V and J are TRBV28 and TRBJ1-4; D is uncertain. The CDR3 spells CASSLAGTNEKLFF. The CDR3 nucleotides read TGTGCCAGCAGTTTAGCAGGAACTAATGAAAAACTGTTTTTT.